This T cell receptor beta chain was recovered during a study of blood T cell repertoires in COVID-19. As for the study in general: T cells, B-cell-depleted T cells, or PBMCs supplied cDNA or gDNA.

V was clipped by 8 bases and J by 2 bases; unmatched bases: 7. The V gene's germline CDR1 is MNHEY and CDR2 SVGAGI. The CDR3 extends over 15 amino acids. Original analysis: Amplification of reference gene primers provided the estimated nucleated cell counts. The repertoire was sequenced with immunoSEQ multiplex PCR; TCRdb's copy has only in-frame clones and lacks some. Clone size and V and J calls were adopted from that table, with D and trimming inferred from the DNA. The table lists roughly 43,000 clones, nearly 90% of them singletons, with 2.5% to 3% in the top ten. This chain links TRBV6-5 with TRBJ2-2; TRBD1 matches at 8 bases. The specimen sequenced was peripheral blood. The receptor was derived from a man aged 45-65 years with active COVID-19. CDR3 residues: CASSMGQVNTGELFF. The CDR3 DNA is TGTGCCAGCTCAATGGGACAGGTTAACACCGGGGAGCTGTTTTTT.